The rows below give T cell receptor beta chains drawn from one sample of a study of blood T cell repertoires in COVID-19. Assay: immunoSEQ multiplex PCR; the TCRdb copy retains only in-frame clones and omits some. The top ten hold 0.95% to 1.2% of the sample, which has 250,000 to 350,000 clones, 75% to 95% seen once. Source material: PBMCs or T cells enriched from blood (not recorded which). The receptor source for this set is a woman in her twenties or thirties who had recovered from COVID-19. CDR3s leave out the opening cysteine and the closing phenylalanine or tryptophan. The order of the fields is V gene, J gene, D gene, CDR3 protein. The D gene is left open where the match is weak.

v_gene: TRBV5-6
j_gene: TRBJ2-1
d_gene: TRBD2
CDR3aa: ASSPPGTSNDGF

v_gene: TRBV30
j_gene: TRBJ2-1
d_gene: -
CDR3aa: AWSVHIQYNEQF

v_gene: TRBV9
j_gene: TRBJ1-2
d_gene: -
CDR3aa: ASSVMVGGVDGYT

v_gene: TRBV30
j_gene: TRBJ1-1
d_gene: TRBD1
CDR3aa: AWSAGTGRTEAF

v_gene: TRBV2
j_gene: TRBJ1-6
d_gene: -
CDR3aa: ASSNDRSYNSPLH

v_gene: TRBV5-1
j_gene: TRBJ2-4
d_gene: -
CDR3aa: ASRADSALAKNIQY

v_gene: TRBV28
j_gene: TRBJ2-7
d_gene: -
CDR3aa: ASRPNRGNIRSYEQY

v_gene: TRBV29-1
j_gene: TRBJ2-3
d_gene: TRBD1
CDR3aa: SVRTGNTDTQY

v_gene: TRBV28
j_gene: TRBJ1-6
d_gene: -
CDR3aa: ASTLEAKNSPLH

v_gene: TRBV28
j_gene: TRBJ1-3
d_gene: -
CDR3aa: ASSIPAANTIY

v_gene: TRBV5-1
j_gene: TRBJ2-6
d_gene: -
CDR3aa: ASSLGRIAGANVLT

v_gene: TRBV7-9
j_gene: TRBJ1-1
d_gene: -
CDR3aa: ASSLVPQGPDTEAF

v_gene: TRBV27
j_gene: TRBJ2-1
d_gene: -
CDR3aa: ASSPKVVVGGPSYNEQF

v_gene: TRBV25-1
j_gene: TRBJ1-1
d_gene: TRBD1
CDR3aa: ASSELRAGGRNTEAF

v_gene: TRBV3-1/TRBV3-2
j_gene: TRBJ1-1
d_gene: -
CDR3aa: ASSHGGRNTEAF

v_gene: TRBV3-1/TRBV3-2
j_gene: TRBJ1-4
d_gene: -
CDR3aa: ASSQDLLKLF

v_gene: TRBV10-3
j_gene: TRBJ1-5
d_gene: TRBD1
CDR3aa: AISDDREGNQPQH

v_gene: TRBV5-4
j_gene: TRBJ1-4
d_gene: -
CDR3aa: ASSLWEQTNEKLF

v_gene: TRBV6-5
j_gene: TRBJ2-5
d_gene: TRBD1
CDR3aa: ASGGQGSETQY

v_gene: TRBV29-1
j_gene: TRBJ1-2
d_gene: TRBD1
CDR3aa: RVGTGDGYT

v_gene: TRBV5-1
j_gene: TRBJ2-7
d_gene: TRBD1
CDR3aa: ASSLQGSEQY

v_gene: TRBV7-8
j_gene: TRBJ1-4
d_gene: -
CDR3aa: ASSLARGTVWEKLF

v_gene: TRBV28
j_gene: TRBJ2-7
d_gene: TRBD1
CDR3aa: ASSPPGQGASYEQY

v_gene: TRBV6-5
j_gene: TRBJ2-3
d_gene: TRBD2
CDR3aa: ASCLAGVGTDTQY

v_gene: TRBV19
j_gene: TRBJ2-2
d_gene: TRBD2
CDR3aa: ASSLLAGKNTGELF

v_gene: TRBV6-4
j_gene: TRBJ2-4
d_gene: -
CDR3aa: ASSGGGQAYQY

v_gene: TRBV5-1
j_gene: TRBJ1-2
d_gene: TRBD1
CDR3aa: ASASGQGAIPHLGGGYT

v_gene: TRBV28
j_gene: TRBJ1-5
d_gene: -
CDR3aa: ASSLSGDGNQPQH

v_gene: TRBV3-1/TRBV3-2
j_gene: TRBJ2-5
d_gene: TRBD1
CDR3aa: ASSEGTGEETQY

v_gene: TRBV6-1
j_gene: TRBJ1-2
d_gene: -
CDR3aa: ASSEAGPNYGYT

v_gene: TRBV6-5
j_gene: TRBJ2-5
d_gene: TRBD1
CDR3aa: ASSIDRETETQY

v_gene: TRBV9
j_gene: TRBJ1-1
d_gene: TRBD1
CDR3aa: ASSPLRQGAF

v_gene: TRBV5-4
j_gene: TRBJ1-4
d_gene: -
CDR3aa: ASSLVTGSDEKLF